Listed below are T cell receptor beta chains from one sample, sequenced in a study of T cells after yellow fever vaccination. TCRdb re-called the 5' RACE reads through MiXCR, storing one row per CDR3 protein. The repertoire consists of some 290,000 distinct CDR3 sequences, with roughly a tenth occurring once and the leading ten covering less than 3.5%. Sample: CD4+ T cells sorted from PBMCs, taken 45 days after the yellow fever booster vaccination. These receptors came from a man younger than 35 who received the YFV17D yellow fever vaccine. Both conserved end residues are part of each CDR3.

CASAPAPTVEAFF	TRBV12-5	TRBJ1-1
CASSADRRTGYTF	TRBV7-2	TRBJ1-2
CSVEPRSMNTEAFF	TRBV29-1	TRBJ1-1
CASSLWAGHEKLFF	TRBV28	TRBJ1-4
CASSLDLGGSSGELFF	TRBV5-1	TRBJ2-2
CASSLQGADSPLHF	TRBV5-5	TRBJ1-6
CSVREGQGIYGYTF	TRBV29-1	TRBJ1-2
CAIRRDGWADTQYF	TRBV10-3	TRBJ2-3
CASSQADRVQETQYF	TRBV3-1	TRBJ2-5
CASSLGVGEQETQYF	TRBV4-1	TRBJ2-5
CASSSIPGLAGGNQFF	TRBV7-2	TRBJ2-1
CASSPPPLDTQYF	TRBV11-2	TRBJ2-3
CASSSGTSDQPQHF	TRBV5-5	TRBJ1-5
CSVARARTDTQYF	TRBV29-1	TRBJ2-3
CASSRGPLLYGYTF	TRBV6-5	TRBJ1-2
CASSTNHGPTRQYF	TRBV6-5	TRBJ2-3
CSARVLGGGAADTQYF	TRBV20-1	TRBJ2-3
CASSLLPDSFEQYF	TRBV7-9	TRBJ2-7
CASSLGTVSSGNTIYF	TRBV5-1	TRBJ1-3
CASSQAGMSFSYNEQFF	TRBV3-1	TRBJ2-1
CATAPAHGNQPQHF	TRBV24-1	TRBJ1-5
CASSSGGKYEQYF	TRBV7-2	TRBJ2-7
CAIRDNYREPGELFF	TRBV10-3	TRBJ2-2
CASSFRDETQYF	TRBV12-3/TRBV12-4	TRBJ2-5
CASSLETQNTGELFF	TRBV7-2	TRBJ2-2
CASSQDKAYQPQHF	TRBV4-2	TRBJ1-5
CASSEKAGGPGNIQYF	TRBV10-2	TRBJ2-4
CAWKQILAMNTEAFF	TRBV30	TRBJ1-1
CASSQDSQGGSYNEQFF	TRBV4-2	TRBJ2-1
CAWRDRDRNTGELFF	TRBV30	TRBJ2-2
CASSALGSGELFF	TRBV6-1	TRBJ2-2
CASSQFVDTQYF	TRBV3-1	TRBJ2-3